This T cell receptor beta chain originates from a study of CD8+ T cells in alopecia areata. Study summary: Severity in treated patients was scored by percentage of scalp area affected.

This CDR3 contains 14 residues. Trimming cost V 4 bases and J 2 bases, with 11 bases left between them. Germline assignment: CDR1 LNHDA and CDR2 SQIVND (reference sequence). Stated treatment: oral pan-JAK inhibitor, 5-10 mg twice daily. Sequencing used cDNA as its template, made by extracting RNA and reverse transcribing it. The table came from immunoSEQ multiplex PCR; TCRdb's copy has only in-frame clones and leaves some out. The profile shows 170,000 or so clones, roughly 65% of them singletons. The sequence was obtained from a human donor with alopecia areata. The starting material was CD4+ T cells sorted from blood, obtained at week 4, from a patient treated with tofacitinib. This sequence joins TRBV19 and TRBJ2-5, with D maybe TRBD1 (6 bases). CDR3 nucleotides: TGTGCCAGTAGTACCGGACAGCCACAAGAGACCCAGTACTTC. Translated, it gives CASSTGQPQETQYF.